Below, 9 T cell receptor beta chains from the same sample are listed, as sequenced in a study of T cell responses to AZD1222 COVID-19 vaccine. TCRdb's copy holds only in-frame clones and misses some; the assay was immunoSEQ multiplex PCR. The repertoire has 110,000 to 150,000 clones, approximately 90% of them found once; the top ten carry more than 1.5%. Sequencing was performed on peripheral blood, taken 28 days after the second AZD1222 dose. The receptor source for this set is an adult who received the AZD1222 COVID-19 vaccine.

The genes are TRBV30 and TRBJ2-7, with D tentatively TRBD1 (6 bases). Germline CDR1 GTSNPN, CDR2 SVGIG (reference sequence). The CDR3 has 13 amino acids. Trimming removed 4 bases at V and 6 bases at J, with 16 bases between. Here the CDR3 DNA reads TGTGCCTGGACCAGGGGAGCTCTAAGCGAGCAGTACTTC. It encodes CAWTRGALSEQYF.

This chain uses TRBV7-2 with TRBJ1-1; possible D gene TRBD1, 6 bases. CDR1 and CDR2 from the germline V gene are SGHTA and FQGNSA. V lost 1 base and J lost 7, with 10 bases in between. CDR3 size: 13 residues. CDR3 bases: TGTGCCAGCAGCTTAGGCTGGGGACATGAAGCTTTCTTT. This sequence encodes CASSLGWGHEAFF. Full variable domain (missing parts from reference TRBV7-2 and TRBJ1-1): GAGVSQSPSNKVTEKGKDVELRCDPISGHTALYWYRQSLGQGLEFLIYFQGNSAPDKSGLPSDRFSAERTGGSVSTLTIQRTQQEDSAVYLCASSLGWGHEAFFGQGTRLTVV.

The CDR3 loop is CASSLRSSYNEQFF. The CDR3 DNA reads TGCGCCAGCAGTCTTAGGAGCTCCTACAATGAGCAGTTCTTC. The gene calls are TRBV10-2 and TRBJ2-1; D is uncertain. Trimming shortened V by 5 bases and J by 0 bases, and 8 bases separated the two germline ends. This CDR3 has 14 amino acids. CDR1 and CDR2 (germline): WSHSY, SAAADI.

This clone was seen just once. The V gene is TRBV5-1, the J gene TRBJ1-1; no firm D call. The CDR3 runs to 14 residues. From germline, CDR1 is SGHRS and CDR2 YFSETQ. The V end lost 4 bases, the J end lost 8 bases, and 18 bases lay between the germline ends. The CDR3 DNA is TGCGCCAGCAGCCCGGCCCAGAGGCAGGAAGAAGCTTTCTTT. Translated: CASSPAQRQEEAFF.

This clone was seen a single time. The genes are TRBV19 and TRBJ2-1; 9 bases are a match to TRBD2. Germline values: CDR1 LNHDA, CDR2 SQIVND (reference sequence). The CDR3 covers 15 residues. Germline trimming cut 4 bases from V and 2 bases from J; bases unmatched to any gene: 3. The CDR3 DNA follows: TGTGCCAGTAGTAGTAGCGGGGGAGCCTACAATGAGCAGTTCTTC. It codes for CASSSSGGAYNEQFF.

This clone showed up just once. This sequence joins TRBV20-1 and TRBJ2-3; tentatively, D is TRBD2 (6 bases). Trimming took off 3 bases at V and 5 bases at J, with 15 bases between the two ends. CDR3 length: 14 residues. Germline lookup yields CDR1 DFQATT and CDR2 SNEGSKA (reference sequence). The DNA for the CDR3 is TGCAGTGCTAGTCCCCGGGAGTACTTAGATACGCAGTATTTT. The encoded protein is CSASPREYLDTQYF.

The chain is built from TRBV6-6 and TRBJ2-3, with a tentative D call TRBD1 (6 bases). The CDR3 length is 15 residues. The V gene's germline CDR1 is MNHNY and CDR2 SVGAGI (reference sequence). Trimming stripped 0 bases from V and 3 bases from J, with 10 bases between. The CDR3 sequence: CASSYSGQGTDTQYF. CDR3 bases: TGTGCCAGCAGTTACTCAGGGCAGGGGACAGATACGCAGTATTTT.

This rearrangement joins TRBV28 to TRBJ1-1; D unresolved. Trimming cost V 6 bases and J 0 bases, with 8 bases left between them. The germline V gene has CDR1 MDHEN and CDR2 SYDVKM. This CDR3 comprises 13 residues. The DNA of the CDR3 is TGTGCCAGCAGCGTTAGGGTGAACACTGAAGCTTTCTTT. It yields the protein CASSVRVNTEAFF.

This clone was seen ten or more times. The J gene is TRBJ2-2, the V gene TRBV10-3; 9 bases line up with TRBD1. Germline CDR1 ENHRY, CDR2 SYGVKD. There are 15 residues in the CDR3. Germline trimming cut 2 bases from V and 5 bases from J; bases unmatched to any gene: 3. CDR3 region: CAISEGDRETGELFF. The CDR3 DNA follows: TGTGCCATCAGTGAGGGGGACAGGGAGACCGGGGAGCTGTTTTTT.